One sample yielded the 17 T cell receptor beta chains listed below, sequenced in a study of cytomegalovirus exposure and HLA in healthy donors. The PCR used 60 Vbeta and 13 Jbeta primers. Here immunoSEQ multiplex PCR was the method, and the copy in TCRdb shows in-frame clones only, minus some. Of roughly 80,000 clones in the sample, roughly two thirds are singletons; the top ten hold under 7.5%. Source material: PBMCs. These receptors were collected from a woman aged 50 to 60 in good health and CMV-seropositive.

This chain links TRBV18 with TRBJ2-7, with 11 bases lining up with TRBD2. Trimming cost V 2 bases and J 4 bases; bases outside gene matches: 13. Germline values: CDR1 KGHSH, CDR2 LQKENI. This CDR3 is built from 18 residues. The CDR3 protein is CASSPGSGGLAEGYEQYF. CDR3 bases: TGTGCCAGCTCACCAGGCTCAGGGGGACTAGCGGAGGGTTACGAGCAGTACTTC.

The rearrangement links TRBV7-9 to TRBJ1-2; 7 bases are a match to TRBD1. V lost 4 bases, J lost 8 bases, and 10 bases stayed unmatched. There are 14 residues in the CDR3. Looked up from germline, CDR1 is SEHNR and CDR2 is FQNEAQ (reference sequence). This chain's CDR3 is CASSSTRQGEGYTF. As DNA, the CDR3 is TGTGCCAGCAGCTCCACCCGGCAGGGGGAAGGCTACACCTTC.

The rearrangement links TRBV4-1 to TRBJ1-2; D remains ambiguous. CDR1 is MGHRA and CDR2 is YSYEKL in the germline V gene. The germline V and J ends were trimmed by 6 bases and 3 bases, with 14 bases remaining between them. This CDR3 has 14 amino acids. CDR3 nucleotides: TGCGCCAGCAGACGTGTGAGCTCTTACTATGGCTACACCTTC. It encodes CASRRVSSYYGYTF.

The gene calls are TRBV2 and TRBJ1-1; D uncertain. CDR1 SNHLY and CDR2 FYNNEI come from the germline V gene. The CDR3 totals 14 residues. V lost 6 bases and J 4 bases, leaving 15 bases between the germline ends. CDR3 sequence (DNA): TGTGCCAGCAGCTCCAGAACCACGGGCACTGAAGCTTTCTTT. Translating gives CASSSRTTGTEAFF.

This chain links TRBV19 with TRBJ1-6; a possible D gene is TRBD1 (5 bases). V lost 5 bases and J 8 bases, leaving 19 bases between the germline ends. The germline V gene encodes CDR1 LNHDA and CDR2 SQIVND (reference sequence). This CDR3 spans 16 amino acids. The CDR3 is CASSSEVGGLDSPLHF. For the CDR3, the DNA is TGTGCCAGTAGTTCCGAGGTGGGGGGTTTAGATTCACCCCTCCACTTT.

The V gene is TRBV19, the J gene TRBJ1-5, with D tentatively TRBD1 (5 bases). Per the germline V gene, CDR1 is LNHDA and CDR2 is SQIVND (reference sequence). CDR3 length equals 14 residues. Trimming shortened V by 2 bases and J by 6 bases, and 11 bases separated the two germline ends. The CDR3 nucleotides are TGTGCCAGTAGTATATCCAGGGAGGGTCAGCCCCAGCATTTT. Translating it yields CASSISREGQPQHF.

The rearrangement joins TRBV25-1 to TRBJ1-1; 9 nucleotides line up with TRBD1. This CDR3 region has 16 residues. Germline loops: CDR1 MGHDK, CDR2 SYGVNS. V shed 10 bases and J 1 base; nucleotides not matched to a gene: 13. This CDR3 is CATKRWTGVGNTEAFF. CDR3 coding DNA: TGTGCCACCAAACGATGGACAGGGGTGGGGAACACTGAAGCTTTCTTT. The variable domain in full, completed from reference TRBV25-1 and TRBJ1-1, reads EADIYQTPRYLVIGTGKKITLECSQTMGHDKMYWYQQDPGMELHLIHYSYGVNSTEKGDLSSESTVSRIRTEHFPLTLESARPSHTSQYLCATKRWTGVGNTEAFFGQGTRLTVV.

The rearrangement joins TRBV9 to TRBJ2-4; possible D gene TRBD2, 5 bases. The V end was cut by 3 bases, the J end by 1 base, with 8 bases between. The CDR3 runs to 14 residues. CDR1 and CDR2 (germline): SGDLS, YYNGEE. As DNA, the CDR3 is TGTGCCAGCAGCGGGGGAGATGCCAAAAACATTCAGTACTTC. This sequence encodes CASSGGDAKNIQYF.

The chain employs TRBV28 and TRBJ1-4; D is unresolved. This CDR3 spans 11 amino acids. V dropped 2 bases and J dropped 8 bases, with 3 bases sitting between them. Germline V gene lookup returns CDR1 MDHEN and CDR2 SYDVKM. CDR3 coding DNA: TGTGCCAGCAGTTTACGGGAAAAACTGTTTTTT. Its protein product is CASSLREKLFF.

The chain carries TRBV7-9 and TRBJ1-2; the D gene is possibly TRBD1 (6 bases). The CDR3 length is 15 residues. V was shortened by 5 bases and J by 6 bases, with 19 bases between the two germline ends. CDR1 is SEHNR, CDR2 FQNEAQ, per germline (reference sequence). CDR3 loop: CASSGRQDLKNGYTF. The CDR3 nucleotides read TGTGCCAGCAGCGGTAGACAGGACCTTAAGAATGGCTACACCTTC.

The chain is built from TRBV11-3 and TRBJ2-5; 10 bases match TRBD1. The CDR3 is made up of 15 amino acids. Germline values: CDR1 SGHNT, CDR2 YENEEA. J was trimmed by 5 bases and V by 5 bases; bases with no gene match: 8. CDR3 amino acids: CASSTRTGGRETQYF. CDR3 nucleotides: TGTGCCAGCAGCACGCGGACAGGGGGAAGGGAGACCCAGTACTTC.

This clone was counted once. This chain joins TRBV5-4 and TRBJ2-5, with 7 nucleotides matching TRBD2. Unmatched junction bases numbered 5, after V lost 3 bases and J lost 0 bases. The CDR3 is 15 residues long. Germline V gives CDR1 SGHNT, CDR2 YYREEE (reference sequence). CDR3 amino acids: CASSWGGTDQETQYF. As DNA, the CDR3 is TGTGCCAGCAGCTGGGGAGGGACGGACCAAGAGACCCAGTACTTC. The entire variable domain, with the rest obtained from reference TRBV5-4 and TRBJ2-5, is as follows: ETGVTQSPTHLIKTRGQQVTLRCSSQSGHNTVSWYQQALGQGPQFIFQYYREEENGRGNFPPRFSGLQFPNYSSELNVNALELDDSALYLCASSWGGTDQETQYFGPGTRLLVL.

Only a few counts were recorded for this clone. The chain uses TRBV18 and TRBJ2-7; TRBD1 agrees at 8 bases. Trimming took 4 bases from V and 3 from J; bases not matched to a gene: 2. Germline assignment: CDR1 KGHSH and CDR2 LQKENI. The CDR3 has 13 residues. The CDR3 reads CASSLGQGYEQYV. The CDR3 DNA reads TGTGCCAGCTCACTCGGACAGGGCTACGAGCAGTACGTC.

This clone appeared once. The gene calls are TRBV28 and TRBJ2-5; 8 bases are shared with TRBD1. The V gene's germline CDR1 is MDHEN and CDR2 SYDVKM. The CDR3 contains 15 residues. Losses at the gene ends were 2 bases for V and 4 bases for J; bases not matched to a gene: 6. This CDR3 reads CASSLLDREIETQYF. CDR3 DNA sequence: TGTGCCAGCAGTTTACTGGACAGGGAAATAGAGACCCAGTACTTC.

The chain links TRBV15 to TRBJ2-1; 11 bases map to TRBD1. This CDR3 spans 17 amino acids. Per germline, CDR1 LNHNV and CDR2 YYDKDF (reference sequence). Trimming removed 0 bases from V and 2 bases from J; junction bases left unmatched: 3. CDR3 amino acids: CATSRDGGQGAYNEQFF. In nucleotides, the CDR3 is TGTGCCACCAGCAGAGATGGGGGACAGGGGGCCTACAATGAGCAGTTCTTC.

The chain couples TRBV2 to TRBJ2-5; possible D gene TRBD2, 6 bases. Looked up from germline, CDR1 is SNHLY and CDR2 is FYNNEI. This CDR3 region has 13 residues. The V and J ends lost 7 bases and 3 bases respectively, with 12 bases between them. The CDR3 reads CASKWGVEETQYF. The CDR3 nucleotides read TGTGCCAGCAAATGGGGGGTTGAAGAGACCCAGTACTTC.

A note on this clone: Germline and junction disagree at one end, which may indicate a read error. This chain uses TRBV29-1 with TRBJ2-5, with D possibly matching TRBD1 (5 bases). The CDR3 runs 13 residues. Germline CDR1 and CDR2: SQVTM and ANQGSEA. CDR3 sequence (DNA): TGCAGCGTTGAAAGGGGTTCGCAAGGGACCCAGTACTTC. Residues: CSVERGSQGTQYF.